This T cell receptor beta chain was sequenced for a study of T cell changes during pregnancy in multiple sclerosis. This CDR3 is built from 15 residues. Germline assignment: CDR1 MNHEY and CDR2 SVGAGI. After removal of 6 bases from V and 5 bases from J, the junction contained 6 bases not matched to a gene. Sequencing used immunoSEQ multiplex PCR; TCRdb keeps in-frame clones, though not all of them. The sample contains tens of thousands of clones, around 90% of which appear only once. The chain links TRBV6-5 to TRBJ2-1; 11 bases are shared with TRBD2. The material sequenced was peripheral blood, taken in the second trimester of pregnancy. The clonotype originates from a female donor with multiple sclerosis, enrolled in a pregnancy study. The CDR3 sequence: CASRPGTSGHNEQFF. CDR3 sequence (DNA): TGTGCCAGCAGGCCCGGGACTAGCGGTCACAATGAGCAGTTCTTC.